This TCR beta chain was documented in a study of T cell repertoires in cytomegalovirus infection. About the study: The study used recently identified HLA-C-restricted and well-studied HLA-B-restricted CMV epitopes. The public TCR beta signatures pointed to both CMV infection and matching HLA type. Study conclusions and caveats: CMV carriers with the relevant HLA were identified by cumulative public TCR beta family frequency.

V dropped 0 bases and J dropped 4 bases, with 23 bases sitting between them. The CDR3 has 19 amino acids. The V gene's germline CDR1 is SGHRS and CDR2 YFSETQ. TCRdb recomputed calls from the reads with MiXCR, one row per CDR3 protein. Of about a million distinct CDR3 sequences listed, around a third are singletons. Regarding this clonotype: Antigen unknown.

This specimen was cultured CD8+ T cells from PBMCs, taken from culture after CMV antigen stimulation. The rearrangement joins TRBV5-1 to TRBJ2-1; the D gene is possibly TRBD2 (7 bases). The clonotype was recovered from a human donor in good health (CMV status not recorded). Some clones in this sample may be carry-over from other donors' samples. The CDR3 loop is CASSLGGQPSGLIYNEQFF. The CDR3 bases are TGCGCCAGCAGCTTGGGGGGGCAACCTAGCGGACTTATTTACAATGAGCAGTTCTTC.